This entry describes one TCR beta chain. Its binding antigen is unknown. Base qualities are not recorded, but no much larger clone differs from it by a single base. This specimen belongs to a study of blood T cell repertoires in COVID-19 (dated by TCRdb to the early 2020s). Background for the entire study: Collaborator samples came from the United States, Italy and Spain and covered acute and convalescent phases of COVID-19. The material from the prospective study consisted of cDNA or gDNA derived from T cells, B-cell-depleted T cells, or PBMCs. Subjects who had been exposed to COVID-19, were actively infected with it, or had recovered from it provided the deeply sampled blood TCRbeta repertoires that made up the dataset. The repertoires were released in a freely available public database meant as a resource for research on the immune response to SARS-CoV-2. The samples were drawn from two sources: the first 160 participants of the ongoing ImmuneRACE study, and 1,000 to 1,500 subjects contributed by 6 global collaborators. Nearly every sample came with metadata listing a de-identified subject ID, COVID-19 status, age in years and sex. Where available, HLA class I and class II types were obtained from metadata supplied by the sample provider rather than from assay-based typing.

TCRbeta CDR3 regions were amplified from genomic DNA using the immunoSEQ Assay, a bias-controlled multiplex PCR. The original pipeline was this. Within the assay, amplification of reference gene primers was used to estimate how many nucleated cells each sample contained. To quantify the absolute abundance of each unique TCRbeta CDR3 rearrangement, sequence reads were collapsed and filtered. For each sample, productive Simpson clonality was calculated as the square root of Simpson's diversity index over productive rearrangements. TCRdb limited this immuneACCESS table to in-frame rearrangements with V and J called. A share of clones is missing; checked studies link under half to unresolved V genes, and the rest is unexplained. V, J and clone size are taken as reported in that table, and D and trimming were inferred from the DNA itself. For this sample there are fewer than 150,000 clones; around 84% appear just once. The top ten clonotypes cover more than 10% of the sample.

Whole blood was collected in K2EDTA tubes by collaborating institutions according to the institutions' own protocols. For TCRbeta analysis, collaborators shipped samples as frozen whole blood, isolated PBMCs, or DNA extracted from either of those sample types. Taken from the germline V gene (reference sequence), the CDR1 and CDR2 loops are SGHNT and YYREEE. Ends trimmed: V by 3 bases, J by 5 bases; bases unmatched to a gene: 5. From cysteine to phenylalanine, the CDR3 is 15 amino acids long. This entry keeps only the CDR3 DNA: 45 bases, framed from base 1. The paper as a whole reports these results and caveats: How much clinical and demographic metadata was included differed by source and by participant, and the metadata was provided uncurated.

This receptor chain uses TRBV5-4 and TRBJ2-3, with 11 bases in between that match TRBD1. Sequenced: peripheral blood. This sequence originates from a human donor in a cohort sampled during active COVID-19. The CDR3 corresponds to CASSWDRGSVDTQYF. The nucleotide sequence is TGTGCCAGCAGCTGGGACAGGGGGTCGGTAGATACGCAGTATTTT.